The clone carrying this T cell receptor beta chain was seen repeatedly, ten times or more. Its antigen is unidentified. These data come from a study of neurological immune-mediated disorders. General study findings and limits: Private repertoires in all groups were suggested by the finding that expanded clones across subjects shared no CDR3 amino acid sequences.

The unsorted libraries were made from 2 million PBMCs kept at -80 C. V lost 4 bases to trimming and J lost 5 bases, with 18 bases between them. Germline V lookup: CDR1 SGHRS, CDR2 YFSETQ. The CDR3 covers 16 residues. A 10-nucleotide random UMI tagged transcripts in template-switch 5'RACE cDNA synthesis. TCRdb re-derived calls from the 5' RACE reads in MiXCR, one entry per CDR3 protein. The top ten clones hold around 10% of a sample with tens of thousands of distinct CDR3 sequences, 12% of them seen once. The sequenced material came from PBMCs. This receptor was obtained from a woman aged 55 to 70 with HTLV-1-associated myelopathy (HAM/TSP). This rearrangement joins TRBV5-1 to TRBJ2-2, with D perhaps matching TRBD1 (6 bases). The chain's CDR3 is CASSPSTGFLTGELFF. In DNA form, the CDR3 reads TGCGCCAGCAGCCCATCTACAGGGTTTCTTACCGGGGAGCTGTTTTTT.